The 21 T cell receptor beta chains reported below all come from one sample, sequenced in a study of radiotherapy plus CTLA-4 blockade in lung cancer. Clones were sequenced by immunoSEQ multiplex PCR, and TCRdb holds only the in-frame ones, with some missing. The sample lists some 92,000 clones; 75% to 90% were seen once. Sequences were derived from peripheral blood, sampled from a patient treated with radiotherapy plus ipilimumab. The source of these receptors is a human donor with non-small cell lung cancer who had a partial response to radiotherapy plus ipilimumab.

The CDR3 loop is CASSLEGQGRTEAFF. CDR3 sequence (DNA): TGCGCCAGCAGCTTGGAGGGCCAGGGAAGGACTGAAGCTTTCTTT. The rearrangement joins TRBV5-1 to TRBJ1-1, with a tentative D call TRBD1 (5 bases). Germline V CDR1 and CDR2: SGHRS, YFSETQ. CDR3 size: 15 residues. Between the trimmed V and J ends, which lost 0 bases and 5 bases, there was a span of 14 bases.

The gene calls are TRBV5-1 and TRBJ2-2, with D possibly being TRBD1 (5 bases). Trimming left V 4 bases short and J 5 bases short, with 9 bases between. This CDR3 contains 13 residues. The germline gives CDR1 SGHRS, CDR2 YFSETQ. The CDR3: CASSPDRTGELFF. The CDR3 nucleotides are TGCGCCAGCAGCCCCGACAGAACCGGGGAGCTGTTTTTT.

The chain carries TRBV5-4 and TRBJ2-5, with TRBD1 matching 8 bases. This CDR3 contains 14 residues. The V gene's germline CDR1 is SGHNT and CDR2 YYREEE (reference sequence). V lost 7 bases and J lost 2; bases outside the gene matches: 7. The CDR3 bases are TGTGCCAGCGCTGACAGGGGACTTCAAGAGACCCAGTACTTC. Residues: CASADRGLQETQYF.

The V gene is TRBV4-2, the J gene TRBJ1-2; D is unresolved. With 5 bases removed from V and 8 bases from J, the gap between germline ends came to 24 bases. CDR3 length: 16 amino acids. CDR1 and CDR2 (germline): LGHNA, YNFKEQ. The CDR3 protein is CASSGGLRTDLLGYTF. CDR3 nucleotides: TGTGCCAGCAGCGGAGGCCTACGGACCGACCTCTTGGGCTACACCTTC.

This clone was picked up one time. The chain has TRBV6-5 and TRBJ2-7; 7 nucleotides agree with TRBD2. Germline CDR1 and CDR2: MNHEY and SVGAGI. This CDR3 contains 14 residues. The V and J ends lost 2 bases and 3 bases, in that order; junction bases with no gene match: 4. The CDR3 region is CASSYQRDIYEQYF. DNA of the CDR3: TGTGCCAGCAGTTACCAGCGGGATATCTACGAGCAGTACTTC.

This clone was found once. This chain joins TRBV14 and TRBJ2-7; a weak D match, TRBD1 (5 bases). The CDR3 has 15 residues. With 0 bases removed from V and 2 bases from J, the gap between germline ends came to 11 bases. Germline CDR1 reads SGHDN; CDR2 reads FVKESK. As DNA, the CDR3 is TGTGCCAGCAGCCAAGATCGGGCCAGGGCCTACGAGCAGTACTTC. Amino acids: CASSQDRARAYEQYF.

About this clone: Other DNA sequences in this specimen translate into the identical CDR3. The V and J genes are TRBV15 and TRBJ2-7; possibly TRBD2 for D (5 bases). CDR1 and CDR2 (germline): LNHNV, YYDKDF (reference sequence). V was pared by 8 bases and J by 2 bases, with 19 bases between. The CDR3 extends over 15 amino acids. The CDR3 DNA sequence: TGTGCCACCCAGTTAGCGTTTGAGGGTGCCTACGAGCAGTACTTC. As protein: CATQLAFEGAYEQYF.

This chain uses TRBV28 with TRBJ2-1, with D perhaps matching TRBD1 (6 bases). Trimming shortened V by 5 bases and J by 4 bases, and 24 bases separated the two germline ends. CDR1 and CDR2 from the germline V gene are MDHEN and SYDVKM. The CDR3 covers 18 residues. CDR3: CASSTRAFEVRGYNEQFF. DNA of the CDR3: TGTGCCAGCAGTACTAGGGCTTTCGAGGTTAGGGGGTACAATGAGCAGTTCTTC.

The table lists this clone with a few counts. The chain joins TRBV2 to TRBJ2-7; D perhaps matches TRBD2 (5 bases). The CDR3 sequence is 14 residues long. Per the germline V gene, CDR1 is SNHLY and CDR2 is FYNNEI. Trimming shortened V by 8 bases and J by 6 bases, and 20 bases separated the two germline ends. The CDR3 region has the DNA TGTGCCAGCTCCGTGTCGGGGTATCCGGGCGAGCAGTACTTC. The encoded protein is CASSVSGYPGEQYF.

This clone was picked up one time. The chain employs TRBV2 and TRBJ2-7; D might be TRBD1 (6 bases). This CDR3 spans 12 amino acids. Germline loops: CDR1 SNHLY, CDR2 FYNNEI. V dropped 6 bases and J dropped 4 bases, with 10 bases sitting between them. The CDR3 coding sequence is TGTGCCAGCAGCCAACAGGGTTACGAGCAGTACTTC. Translated: CASSQQGYEQYF.

The chain employs TRBV2 and TRBJ2-5; tentatively, D is TRBD1 (7 bases). This CDR3 spans 13 amino acids. The germline gives CDR1 SNHLY, CDR2 FYNNEI. The V end lost 7 bases, the J end lost 5 bases, and 14 bases lay between the germline ends. CDR3 amino acids: CASTPGGGETQYF. In DNA form, the CDR3 reads TGTGCCAGCACGCCTGGAGGGGGCGAGACCCAGTACTTC.

In DNA, the CDR3 is TGTGCCAGCAGCCCCAGACTAGCGGGAGGGATAGAGACCCAGTACTTC. This codes for CASSPRLAGGIETQYF. The J gene is TRBJ2-5, the V gene TRBV11-2; 14 bases are a match to TRBD2. Looked up from germline, CDR1 is SGHAT and CDR2 is FQNNGV. The CDR3 has 16 residues. The J segment lost 4 bases and the V segment lost 5 bases, leaving 6 bases of the junction unmatched.

The chain recombines TRBV7-7 with TRBJ2-3, with 14 bases matching TRBD2. Per the germline V gene, CDR1 is SSHAT and CDR2 is FNYEAQ (reference sequence). V lost 5 bases to trimming and J lost 4 bases; unmatched junction nucleotides: 8. This CDR3 contains 17 residues. CDR3 loop: CASSPTSGRAGADTQYF. CDR3 DNA: TGTGCCAGCAGCCCGACTAGCGGGAGGGCCGGGGCAGATACGCAGTATTTT.

The genes are TRBV18 and TRBJ2-1; 8 nucleotides align to TRBD2. The CDR3 extends over 17 amino acids. Germline values: CDR1 KGHSH, CDR2 LQKENI. J lost 0 bases, V lost 2 bases, and 6 bases had no gene match. This chain's CDR3 is CASSPNSGAGSYNEQFF. The CDR3 DNA follows: TGTGCCAGCTCACCAAATAGCGGGGCAGGCTCCTACAATGAGCAGTTCTTC. Full variable domain (outside the CDR3, taken from reference TRBV18 and TRBJ2-1): NAGVMQNPRHLVRRRGQEARLRCSPMKGHSHVYWYRQLPEEGLKFMVYLQKENIIDESGMPKERFSAEFPKEGPSILRIQQVVRGDSAAYFCASSPNSGAGSYNEQFFGPGTRLTVL.

In the case of this clone: The same CDR3 arises from other DNA sequences in this sample as well. CDR3 bases: TGTGCCAGCAGCTTGGACAGGGGAAACACCATATATTTT. This translates into CASSLDRGNTIYF. This rearrangement joins TRBV7-2 to TRBJ1-3; 7 bases line up with TRBD1. V was clipped by 3 bases and J by 4 bases; unmatched bases: 0. Per germline, CDR1 SGHTA and CDR2 FQGNSA. This CDR3 is built from 13 residues.

The genes are TRBV28 and TRBJ1-2; possibly TRBD1 for D (5 bases). There are 15 residues in the CDR3. The germline CDR1 and CDR2 sequences are MDHEN and SYDVKM. The germline V and J ends were trimmed by 5 bases and 4 bases, with 17 bases remaining between them. The DNA of the CDR3 is TGTGCCAGCAGTCTTACCACGCAGGGCGCCTATGGCTACACCTTC. Translating it yields CASSLTTQGAYGYTF.

The genes are TRBV5-1 and TRBJ2-7, with TRBD1 identical over 9 bases. This CDR3 has 15 amino acids. Germline CDR1 reads SGHRS; CDR2 reads YFSETQ. V lost 3 bases to trimming and J lost 0 bases; unmatched junction nucleotides: 4. The CDR3 bases are TGCGCCAGCAGCTCTGGACAGGGGAGCTCCTACGAGCAGTACTTC. It codes for CASSSGQGSSYEQYF.

This clone has just a few counts. The chain uses TRBV7-8 and TRBJ2-2; D is possibly TRBD1 (5 bases). The germline gives CDR1 SGHVS, CDR2 FQNEAQ. Trimming cost V 7 bases and J 5 bases, with 14 bases left between them. The CDR3 has 14 amino acids. The CDR3 is CASTPPRGTGELFF. The CDR3 nucleotides are TGTGCCAGCACTCCCCCAAGGGGAACCGGGGAGCTGTTTTTT.

The V and J genes are TRBV5-1 and TRBJ2-1, with 7 bases lining up with TRBD1. Germline CDR1 SGHRS, CDR2 YFSETQ. The CDR3 has 16 amino acids. V gave up 0 bases and J gave up 3 bases; unmatched junction bases: 6. CDR3 bases: TGCGCCAGCAGCTTGGGAGGGGGACAGATCTACAATGAGCAGTTCTTC. It translates to CASSLGGGQIYNEQFF.

This clone was seen a few times. The chain uses TRBV11-2 and TRBJ1-3, with D unresolved. This CDR3 is 14 amino acids long. The V gene lost 3 bases and the J gene lost 1 base, with 7 bases spanning the gap. The germline V gene has CDR1 SGHAT and CDR2 FQNNGV. The CDR3 DNA follows: TGTGCCAGCAGCTTCTCAGATTCTGGAAACACCATATATTTT. Its protein is CASSFSDSGNTIYF.

This chain connects TRBV9 to TRBJ2-1; the D gene is possibly TRBD2 (5 bases). V was clipped by 0 bases and J by 3 bases, with 10 bases between them. The CDR3 consists of 15 residues. In germline, CDR1 is SGDLS, CDR2 YYNGEE. The CDR3 bases are TGTGCCAGCAGCGTAGACACCGGGATCTACAATGAGCAGTTCTTC. Its translation is CASSVDTGIYNEQFF.